This T cell receptor (beta chain) is drawn from a study of neurological immune-mediated disorders. Stored at -80 C, 2 million PBMCs were the source of the unsorted libraries. The CDR3 runs to 15 residues. Trimming took 3 bases from V and 6 from J, leaving 18 bases between them. The germline V gene encodes CDR1 DFQATT and CDR2 SNEGSKA (reference sequence). TCRdb reanalysed the 5' RACE reads using MiXCR and keeps one entry per CDR3 protein. The data hold 45,000 to 55,000 distinct CDR3 sequences, with approximately 3.5% observed a single time. The chain employs TRBV20-1 and TRBJ1-3; D call uncertain. Sequenced input: PBMCs. This TCR derives from a man between 40 and 49 years old with multiple sclerosis. CDR3 nucleotides: TGCAGTGCTAGGGAGATTCCTGAAAGCTTAAACACCATATATTTT. The encoded protein is CSAREIPESLNTIYF.